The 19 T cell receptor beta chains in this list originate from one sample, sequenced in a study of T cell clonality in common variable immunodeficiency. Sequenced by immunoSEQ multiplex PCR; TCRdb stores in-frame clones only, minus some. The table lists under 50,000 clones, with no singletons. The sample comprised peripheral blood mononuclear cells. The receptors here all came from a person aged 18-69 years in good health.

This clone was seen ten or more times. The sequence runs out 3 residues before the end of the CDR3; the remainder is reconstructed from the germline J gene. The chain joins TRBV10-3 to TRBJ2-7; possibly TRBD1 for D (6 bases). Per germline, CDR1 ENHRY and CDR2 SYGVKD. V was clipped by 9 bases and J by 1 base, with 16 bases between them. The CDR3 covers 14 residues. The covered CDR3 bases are TGTGCCATGGCCGACCAACAGGGTTCCTACGAG. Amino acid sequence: CAMADQQGSYE. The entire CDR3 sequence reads CAMADQQGSYEQYF.

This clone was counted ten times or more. This CDR3 reads CASSLYLDTQYF. CDR3 DNA, as far as it was read: TGTGCCAGCAGCCTTTATTTGGATACG. This rearrangement joins TRBV5-4 to TRBJ2-3; unclear D gene. The read falls 3 residues short of the CDR3 end, and the missing part is taken from the germline J gene. The CDR3 has 12 residues. With 4 bases removed from V and 6 bases from J, the gap between germline ends came to 9 bases. Germline V gene data show CDR1 as SGHNT and CDR2 as YYREEE (reference sequence).

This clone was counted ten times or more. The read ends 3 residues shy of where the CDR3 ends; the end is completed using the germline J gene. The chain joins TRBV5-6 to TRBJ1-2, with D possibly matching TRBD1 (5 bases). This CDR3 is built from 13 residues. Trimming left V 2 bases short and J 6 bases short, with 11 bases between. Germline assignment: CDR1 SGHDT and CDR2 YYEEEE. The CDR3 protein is CASSLVGANGYTF. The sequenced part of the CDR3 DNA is TGTGCCAGCAGCTTAGTTGGGGCGAATGGC.

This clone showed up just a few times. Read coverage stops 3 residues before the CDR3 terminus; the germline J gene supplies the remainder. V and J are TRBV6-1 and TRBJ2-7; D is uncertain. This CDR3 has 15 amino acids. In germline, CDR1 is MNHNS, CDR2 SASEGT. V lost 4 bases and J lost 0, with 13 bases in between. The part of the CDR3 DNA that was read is TGTGCCAGCAGTGCCTATACCGGGTCCTCCTACGAG. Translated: CASSAYTGSSYE. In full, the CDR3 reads CASSAYTGSSYEQYF.

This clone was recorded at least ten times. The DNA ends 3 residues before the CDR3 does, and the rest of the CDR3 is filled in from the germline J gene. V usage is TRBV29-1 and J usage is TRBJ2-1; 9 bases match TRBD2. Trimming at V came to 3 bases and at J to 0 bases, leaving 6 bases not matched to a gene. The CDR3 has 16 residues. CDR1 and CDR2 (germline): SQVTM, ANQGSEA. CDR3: CSVDAGGAYSYNEQFF. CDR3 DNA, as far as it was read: TGCAGCGTTGATGCGGGGGGGGCATACTCCTACAATGAG.

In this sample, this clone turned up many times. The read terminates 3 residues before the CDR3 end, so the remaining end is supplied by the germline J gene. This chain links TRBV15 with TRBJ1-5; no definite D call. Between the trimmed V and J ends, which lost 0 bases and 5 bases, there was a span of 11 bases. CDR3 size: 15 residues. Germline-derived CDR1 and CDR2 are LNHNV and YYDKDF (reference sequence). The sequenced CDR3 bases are TGTGCCACCAGCAGAGATCGCGAAGTTCATCAGCCC. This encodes CATSRDREVHQP. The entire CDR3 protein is CATSRDREVHQPQHF.

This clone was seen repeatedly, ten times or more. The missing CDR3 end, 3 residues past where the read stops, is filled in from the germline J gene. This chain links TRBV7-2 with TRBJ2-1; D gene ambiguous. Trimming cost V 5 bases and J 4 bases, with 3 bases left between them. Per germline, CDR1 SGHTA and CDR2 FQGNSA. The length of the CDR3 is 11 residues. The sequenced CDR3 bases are TGTGCCAGCAGCATATACAATGAG. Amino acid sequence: CASSIYNE. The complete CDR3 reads CASSIYNEQFF.

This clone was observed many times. CDR3 protein: CASSLASGGASTDTQYF. The CDR3 bases that were read are TGTGCCAGCAGCTTAGCTAGCGGGGGGGCAAGCACAGATACG. The V and J genes are TRBV7-2 and TRBJ2-3; 11 bases agree with TRBD2. The read comes to an end 3 residues before the CDR3 does, leaving the germline J gene to fill in the end. The CDR3 covers 17 residues. V dropped 0 bases and J dropped 0; count of bases not matched to a gene: 2. Germline assignment: CDR1 SGHTA and CDR2 FQGNSA.

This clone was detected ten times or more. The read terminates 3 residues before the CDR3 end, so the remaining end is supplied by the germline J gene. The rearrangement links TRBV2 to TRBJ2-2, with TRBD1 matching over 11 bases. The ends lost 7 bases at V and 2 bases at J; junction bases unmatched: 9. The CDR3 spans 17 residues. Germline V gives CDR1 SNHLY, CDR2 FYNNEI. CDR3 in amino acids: CASTRDRGAPNTGELFF. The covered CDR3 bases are TGTGCCAGCACCAGGGACAGGGGGGCCCCCAACACCGGGGAG. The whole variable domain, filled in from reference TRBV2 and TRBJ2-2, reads EPEVTQTPSHQVTQMGQEVILRCVPISNHLYFYWYRQILGQKVEFLVSFYNNEISEKSEIFDDQFSVERPDGSNFTLKIRSTKLEDSAMYFCASTRDRGAPNTGELFFGEGSRLTVL.

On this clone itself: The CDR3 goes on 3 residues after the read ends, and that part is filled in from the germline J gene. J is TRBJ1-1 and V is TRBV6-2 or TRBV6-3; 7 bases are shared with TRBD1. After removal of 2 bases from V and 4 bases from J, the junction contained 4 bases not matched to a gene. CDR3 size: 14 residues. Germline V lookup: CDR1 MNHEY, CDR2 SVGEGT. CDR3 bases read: TGTGCCAGCAGTTACGACAGGGTAGTCACTGAA. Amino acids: CASSYDRVVTE. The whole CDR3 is CASSYDRVVTEAFF.

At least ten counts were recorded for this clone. The CDR3 sequence is CASSIGQGADTQYF. CDR3 DNA (partial): TGCGCCAGCAGCATAGGACAGGGGGCAGATACG. The J gene is TRBJ2-3, the V gene TRBV5-1, with 10 bases fitting TRBD1. The read gets to within 3 residues of the CDR3 end, and the germline J gene fills in the rest. Germline lookup yields CDR1 SGHRS and CDR2 YFSETQ. CDR3 length equals 14 residues. Trimming cost V 4 bases and J 4 bases; bases outside gene matches: 3.

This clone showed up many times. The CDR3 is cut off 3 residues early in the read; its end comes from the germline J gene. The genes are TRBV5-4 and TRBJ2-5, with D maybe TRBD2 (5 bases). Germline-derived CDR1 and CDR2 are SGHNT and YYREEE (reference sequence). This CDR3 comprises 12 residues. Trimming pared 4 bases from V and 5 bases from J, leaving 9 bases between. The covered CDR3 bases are TGTGCCAGCAGCGAGGGCCAGGAGACC. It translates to CASSEGQET. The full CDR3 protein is CASSEGQETQYF.

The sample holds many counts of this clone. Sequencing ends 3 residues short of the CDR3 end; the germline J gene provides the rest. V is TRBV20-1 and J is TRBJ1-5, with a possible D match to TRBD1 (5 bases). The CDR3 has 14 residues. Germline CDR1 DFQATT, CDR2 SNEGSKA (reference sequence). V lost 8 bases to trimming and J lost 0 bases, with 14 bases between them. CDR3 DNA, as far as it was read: TGCAGTTCGGGGGGGGAGGGTAGCAATCAGCCC. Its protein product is CSSGGEGSNQP. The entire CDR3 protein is CSSGGEGSNQPQHF.

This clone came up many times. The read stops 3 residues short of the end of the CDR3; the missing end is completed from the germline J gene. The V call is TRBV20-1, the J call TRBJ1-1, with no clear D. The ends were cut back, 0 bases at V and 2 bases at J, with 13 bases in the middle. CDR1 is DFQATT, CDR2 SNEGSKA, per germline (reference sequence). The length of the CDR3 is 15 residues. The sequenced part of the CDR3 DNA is TGCAGTGCTAGAGATATTTTACATCCTAACACTGAA. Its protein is CSARDILHPNTE. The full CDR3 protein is CSARDILHPNTEAFF.

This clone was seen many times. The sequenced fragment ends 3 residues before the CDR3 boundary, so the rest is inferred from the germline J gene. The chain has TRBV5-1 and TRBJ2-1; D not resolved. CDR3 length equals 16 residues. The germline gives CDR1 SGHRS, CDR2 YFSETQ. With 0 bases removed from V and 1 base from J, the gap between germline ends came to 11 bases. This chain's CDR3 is CASSLGASWSYNEQFF. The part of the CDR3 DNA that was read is TGCGCCAGCAGCTTGGGAGCCTCCTGGTCCTACAATGAG.

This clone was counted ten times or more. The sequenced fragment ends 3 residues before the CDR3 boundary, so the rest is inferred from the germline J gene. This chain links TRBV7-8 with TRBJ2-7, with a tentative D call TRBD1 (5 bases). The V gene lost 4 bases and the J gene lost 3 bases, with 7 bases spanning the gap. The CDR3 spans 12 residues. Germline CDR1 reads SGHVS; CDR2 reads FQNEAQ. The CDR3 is CASSSQGYEQYF. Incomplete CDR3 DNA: TGTGCCAGCAGCTCCCAGGGCTACGAG. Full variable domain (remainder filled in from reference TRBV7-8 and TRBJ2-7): GAGVSQSPRYKVAKRGQDVALRCDPISGHVSLFWYQQALGQGPEFLTYFQNEAQLDKSGLPSDRFFAERPEGSVSTLKIQRTQQEDSAVYLCASSSQGYEQYFGPGTRLTVT.

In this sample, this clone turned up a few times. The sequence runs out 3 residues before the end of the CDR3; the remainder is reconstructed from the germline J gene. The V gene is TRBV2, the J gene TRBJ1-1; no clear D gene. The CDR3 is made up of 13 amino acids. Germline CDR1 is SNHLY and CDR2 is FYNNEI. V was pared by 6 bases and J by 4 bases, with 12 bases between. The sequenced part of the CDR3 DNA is TGTGCCAGCAGGATCTCCAGGCCCACTGAA. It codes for CASRISRPTE. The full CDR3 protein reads CASRISRPTEAFF.

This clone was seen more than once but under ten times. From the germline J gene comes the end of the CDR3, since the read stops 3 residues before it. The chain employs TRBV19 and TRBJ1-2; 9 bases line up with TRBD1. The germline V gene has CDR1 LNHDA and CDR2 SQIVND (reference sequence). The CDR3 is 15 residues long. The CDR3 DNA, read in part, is TGTGCCAGTAGTAATACCGGGACAGGGCAACCCGAC. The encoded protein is CASSNTGTGQPD. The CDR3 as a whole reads CASSNTGTGQPDYTF.

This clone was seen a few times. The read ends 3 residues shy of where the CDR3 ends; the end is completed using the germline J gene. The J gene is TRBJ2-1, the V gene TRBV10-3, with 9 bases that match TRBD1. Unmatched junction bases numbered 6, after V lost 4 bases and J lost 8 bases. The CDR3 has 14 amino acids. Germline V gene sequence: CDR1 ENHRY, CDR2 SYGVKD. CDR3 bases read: TGTGCCATCAGTGGGGATTGGGACAGGGATGAG. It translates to CAISGDWDRDE. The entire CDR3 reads CAISGDWDRDEQFF.